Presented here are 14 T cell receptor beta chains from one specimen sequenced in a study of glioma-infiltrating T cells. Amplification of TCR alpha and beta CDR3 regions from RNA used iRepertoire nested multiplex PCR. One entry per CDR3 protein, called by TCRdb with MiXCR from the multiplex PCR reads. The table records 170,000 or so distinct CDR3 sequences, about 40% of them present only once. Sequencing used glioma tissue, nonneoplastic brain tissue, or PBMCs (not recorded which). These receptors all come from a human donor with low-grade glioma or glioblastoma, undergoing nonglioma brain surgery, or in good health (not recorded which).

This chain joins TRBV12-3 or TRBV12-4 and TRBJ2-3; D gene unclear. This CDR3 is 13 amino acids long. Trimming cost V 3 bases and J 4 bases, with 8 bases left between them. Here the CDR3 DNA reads TGTGCCAGCAGTTTTAGTACCTCAGATACGCAGTATTTT. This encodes CASSFSTSDTQYF.

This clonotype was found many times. CDR3 in DNA: TGTGCCATCAGTGACCTTGACAGCCTCTTGTCGCCCCAGCATTTT. It specifies CAISDLDSLLSPQHF. The chain joins TRBV10-3 to TRBJ1-5; D is perhaps TRBD1 (5 bases). Germline CDR1 ENHRY, CDR2 SYGVKD. CDR3 size: 15 residues. V lost 3 bases, J lost 9 bases, and 18 bases lay in between.

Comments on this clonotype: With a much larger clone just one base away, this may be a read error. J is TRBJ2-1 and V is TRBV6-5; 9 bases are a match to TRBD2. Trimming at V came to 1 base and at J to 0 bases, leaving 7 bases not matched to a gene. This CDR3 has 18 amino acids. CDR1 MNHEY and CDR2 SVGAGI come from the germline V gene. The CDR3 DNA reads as TGTGCCAGCAGTTACTTCATTAGCGGGGGCACCTCCTACAATGAGCAGTTCTTC. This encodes CASSYFISGGTSYNEQFF.

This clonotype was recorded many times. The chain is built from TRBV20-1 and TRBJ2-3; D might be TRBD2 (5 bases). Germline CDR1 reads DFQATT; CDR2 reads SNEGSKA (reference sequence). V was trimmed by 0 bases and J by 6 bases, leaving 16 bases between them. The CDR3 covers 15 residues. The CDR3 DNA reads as TGCAGTGCTAGAGATTCCGACGAGGGAGCGGATACGCAGTATTTT. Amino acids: CSARDSDEGADTQYF.

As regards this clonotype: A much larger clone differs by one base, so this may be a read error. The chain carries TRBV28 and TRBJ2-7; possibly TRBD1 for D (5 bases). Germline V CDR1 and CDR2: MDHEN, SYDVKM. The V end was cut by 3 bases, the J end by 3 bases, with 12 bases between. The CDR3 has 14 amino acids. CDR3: CASSFGAPNYEQYF. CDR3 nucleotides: TGTGCCAGCAGTTTTGGGGCCCCGAACTACGAGCAGTACTTC. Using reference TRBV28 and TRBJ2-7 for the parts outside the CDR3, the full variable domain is DVKVTQSSRYLVKRTGEKVFLECVQDMDHENMFWYRQDPGLGLRLIYFSYDVKMKEKGDIPEGYSVSREKKERFSLILESASTNQTSMYLCASSFGAPNYEQYFGPGTRLTVT.

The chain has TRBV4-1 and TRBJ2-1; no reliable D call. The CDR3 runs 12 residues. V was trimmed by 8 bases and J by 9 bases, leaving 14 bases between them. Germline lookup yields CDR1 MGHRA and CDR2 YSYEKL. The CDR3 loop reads CASDQDRSEQFF. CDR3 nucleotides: TGCGCCAGCGACCAAGATCGGAGTGAGCAGTTCTTC.

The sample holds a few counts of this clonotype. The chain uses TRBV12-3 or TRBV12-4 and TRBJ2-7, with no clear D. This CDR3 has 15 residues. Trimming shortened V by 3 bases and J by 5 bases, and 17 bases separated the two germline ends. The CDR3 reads CASSFSGRTQDEQYF. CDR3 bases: TGTGCCAGCAGTTTCTCCGGTAGAACTCAAGACGAGCAGTACTTC.

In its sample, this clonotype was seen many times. Here the CDR3 reads CAISDLGSTEAFF. The CDR3 nucleotides are TGTGCCATCAGTGATTTAGGGAGTACTGAAGCTTTCTTT. V usage is TRBV10-3 and J usage is TRBJ1-1; no clear D gene. CDR3 length equals 13 residues. The ends were cut back, 3 bases at V and 5 bases at J, with 10 bases in the middle. Germline V gene sequence: CDR1 ENHRY, CDR2 SYGVKD.

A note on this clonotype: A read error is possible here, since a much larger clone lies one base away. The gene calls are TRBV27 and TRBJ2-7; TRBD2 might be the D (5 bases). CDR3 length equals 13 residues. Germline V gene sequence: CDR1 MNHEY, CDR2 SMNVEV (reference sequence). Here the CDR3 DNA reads TGTGCCATCAGTGACATGACTACCTACGAGCAGTACTTC. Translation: CAISDMTTYEQYF.

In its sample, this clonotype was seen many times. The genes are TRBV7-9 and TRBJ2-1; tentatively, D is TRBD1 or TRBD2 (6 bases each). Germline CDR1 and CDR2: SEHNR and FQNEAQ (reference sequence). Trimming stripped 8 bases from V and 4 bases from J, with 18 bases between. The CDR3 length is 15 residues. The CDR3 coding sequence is TGTGCCAGCGAGGGGGGAGGAACCTTGTACAATGAGCAGTTCTTC. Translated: CASEGGGTLYNEQFF.

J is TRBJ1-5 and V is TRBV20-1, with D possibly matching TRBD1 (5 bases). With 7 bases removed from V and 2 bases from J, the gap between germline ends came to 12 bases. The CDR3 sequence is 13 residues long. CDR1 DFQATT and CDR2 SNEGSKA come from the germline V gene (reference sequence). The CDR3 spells CSGGQGRNQPQHF. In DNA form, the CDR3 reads TGCAGTGGTGGTCAGGGTCGCAATCAGCCCCAGCATTTT.

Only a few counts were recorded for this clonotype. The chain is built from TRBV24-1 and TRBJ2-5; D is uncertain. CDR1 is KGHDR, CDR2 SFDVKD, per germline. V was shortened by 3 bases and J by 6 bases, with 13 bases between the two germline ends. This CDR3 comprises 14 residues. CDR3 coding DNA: TGTGCCACCAGTGATAATTTGGGTCAAAAGACCCAGTACTTC. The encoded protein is CATSDNLGQKTQYF.

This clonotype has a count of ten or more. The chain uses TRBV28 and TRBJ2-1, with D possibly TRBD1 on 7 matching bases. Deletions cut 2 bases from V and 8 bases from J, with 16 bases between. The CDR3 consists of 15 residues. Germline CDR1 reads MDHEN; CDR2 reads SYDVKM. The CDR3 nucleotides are TGTGCCAGCAGTTTAAGGGCAGGGGGGTTTGATGAGCAGTTCTTC. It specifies CASSLRAGGFDEQFF.

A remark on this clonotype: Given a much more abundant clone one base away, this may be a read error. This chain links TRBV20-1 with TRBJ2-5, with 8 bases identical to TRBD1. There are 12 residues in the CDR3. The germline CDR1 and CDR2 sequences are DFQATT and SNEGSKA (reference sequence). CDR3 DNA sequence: TGCAGTGCTCCAGGGGGCGGTGAGAGCCAGTACTTC. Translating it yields CSAPGGGESQYF.